These 2 T cell receptor beta chains originate from one sample sequenced in a study of identical twins. In TCRdb, the 5' RACE reads were re-called with MiXCR into one record per CDR3 protein. Here the sample spans roughly 750,000 distinct CDR3 sequences, around 20% being singletons. The sample was also linked to a second study, of T cells expressing NK-cell markers.

Source material: PBMCs. The receptors were sampled from a woman between 18 and 29 years old in good health.

The chain recombines TRBV2 with TRBJ2-2; 7 positions match TRBD2. With V trimmed by 4 bases and J by 1 base, 3 bases remained unmatched. CDR3 length: 15 residues. The germline V gene encodes CDR1 SNHLY and CDR2 FYNNEI. The CDR3 DNA reads as TGTGCCAGCAGTGGAGCGGGGCGGAACACCGGGGAGCTGTTTTTT. Its protein product is CASSGAGRNTGELFF. The full variable domain, in which reference TRBV2 and TRBJ2-2 provide the parts outside the CDR3, is EPEVTQTPSHQVTQMGQEVILRCVPISNHLYFYWYRQILGQKVEFLVSFYNNEISEKSEIFDDQFSVERPDGSNFTLKIRSTKLEDSAMYFCASSGAGRNTGELFFGEGSRLTVL.

This clonotype was seen only a few times. The chain joins TRBV25-1 to TRBJ2-7, with D possibly called TRBD1 or TRBD2 (5 bases each). V lost 6 bases and J 5 bases, leaving 20 bases between the germline ends. The germline V gene has CDR1 MGHDK and CDR2 SYGVNS. This CDR3 comprises 15 residues. CDR3: CASRRGQGMRHEQYF. CDR3 DNA sequence: TGTGCCAGCAGGAGGGGTCAGGGAATGAGGCACGAGCAGTACTTC.